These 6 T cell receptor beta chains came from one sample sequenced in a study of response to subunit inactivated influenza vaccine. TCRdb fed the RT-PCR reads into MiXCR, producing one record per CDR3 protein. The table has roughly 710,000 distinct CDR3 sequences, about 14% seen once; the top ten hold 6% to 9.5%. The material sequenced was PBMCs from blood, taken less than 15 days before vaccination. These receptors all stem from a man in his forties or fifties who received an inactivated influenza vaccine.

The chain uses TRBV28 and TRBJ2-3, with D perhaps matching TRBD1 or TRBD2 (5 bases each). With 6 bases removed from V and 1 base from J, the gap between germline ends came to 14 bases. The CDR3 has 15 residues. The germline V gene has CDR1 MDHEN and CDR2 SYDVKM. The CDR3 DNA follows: TGTGCCAGCAGGCCGGGACCGGTTCGCACAGATACGCAGTATTTT. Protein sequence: CASRPGPVRTDTQYF.

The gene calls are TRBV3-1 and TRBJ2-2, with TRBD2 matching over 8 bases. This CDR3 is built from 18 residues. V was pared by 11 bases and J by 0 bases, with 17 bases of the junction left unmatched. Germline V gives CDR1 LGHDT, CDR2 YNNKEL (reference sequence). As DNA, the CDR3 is TGTGCCCTCCGGGGGGGCAGGCGAATAATCGCGAACACCGGGGAGCTGTTTTTT. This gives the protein CALRGGRRIIANTGELFF. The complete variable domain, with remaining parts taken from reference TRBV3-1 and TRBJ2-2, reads DTAVSQTPKYLVTQMGNDKSIKCEQNLGHDTMYWYKQDSKKFLKIMFSYNNKELIINETVPNRFSPKSPDKAHLNLHINSLELGDSAVYFCALRGGRRIIANTGELFFGEGSRLTVL.

The chain's CDR3 is CASSLGIQSLHETQYF. In nucleotides, the CDR3 is TGTGCCAGCAGCTTAGGTATACAGAGTTTACACGAGACCCAGTACTTC. The rearrangement joins TRBV7-9 to TRBJ2-5, with D unresolved. This CDR3 is built from 16 residues. The V gene's germline CDR1 is SEHNR and CDR2 FQNEAQ (reference sequence). The V gene lost 1 base and the J gene lost 5 bases, with 17 bases spanning the gap.

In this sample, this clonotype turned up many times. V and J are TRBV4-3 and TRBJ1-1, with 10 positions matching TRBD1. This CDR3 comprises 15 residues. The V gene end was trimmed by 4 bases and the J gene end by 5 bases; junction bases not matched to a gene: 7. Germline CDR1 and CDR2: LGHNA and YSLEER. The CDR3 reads CASSRMTGGTTEAFF. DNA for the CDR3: TGCGCCAGCAGCCGGATGACAGGGGGCACGACTGAAGCTTTCTTT.

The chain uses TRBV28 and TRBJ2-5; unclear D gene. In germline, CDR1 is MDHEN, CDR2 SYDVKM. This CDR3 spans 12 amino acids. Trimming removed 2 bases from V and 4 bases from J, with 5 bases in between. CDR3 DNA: TGTGCCAGCAGTTTAACCCTAGAGACCCAGTACTTC. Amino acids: CASSLTLETQYF.

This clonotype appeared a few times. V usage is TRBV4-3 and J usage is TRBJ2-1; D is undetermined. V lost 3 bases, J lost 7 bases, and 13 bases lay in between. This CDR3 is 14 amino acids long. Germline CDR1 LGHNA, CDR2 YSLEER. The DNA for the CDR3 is TGCGCCAGCAGCCAGTCAAGAAGCCGGAATGAGCAGTTCTTC. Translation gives CASSQSRSRNEQFF.